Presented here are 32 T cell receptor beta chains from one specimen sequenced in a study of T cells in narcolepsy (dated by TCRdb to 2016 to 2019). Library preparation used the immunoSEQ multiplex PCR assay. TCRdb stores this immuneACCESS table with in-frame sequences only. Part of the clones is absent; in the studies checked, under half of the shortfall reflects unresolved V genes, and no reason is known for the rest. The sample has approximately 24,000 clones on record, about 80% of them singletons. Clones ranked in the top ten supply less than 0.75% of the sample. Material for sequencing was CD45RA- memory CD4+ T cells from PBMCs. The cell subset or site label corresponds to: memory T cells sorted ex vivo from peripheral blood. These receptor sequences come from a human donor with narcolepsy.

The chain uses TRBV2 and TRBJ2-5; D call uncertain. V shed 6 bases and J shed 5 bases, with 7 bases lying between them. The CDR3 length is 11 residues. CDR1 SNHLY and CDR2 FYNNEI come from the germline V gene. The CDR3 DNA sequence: TGTGCCAGCAGCTTTAGGGAGACCCAGTACTTC. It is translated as CASSFRETQYF.

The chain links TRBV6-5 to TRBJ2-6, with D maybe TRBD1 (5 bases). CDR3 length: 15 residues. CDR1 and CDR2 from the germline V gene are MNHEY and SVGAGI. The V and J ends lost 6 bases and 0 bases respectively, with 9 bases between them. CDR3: CASSRDSSGANVLTF. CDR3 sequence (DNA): TGTGCCAGCAGCCGCGACAGCTCTGGGGCCAACGTCCTGACTTTC.

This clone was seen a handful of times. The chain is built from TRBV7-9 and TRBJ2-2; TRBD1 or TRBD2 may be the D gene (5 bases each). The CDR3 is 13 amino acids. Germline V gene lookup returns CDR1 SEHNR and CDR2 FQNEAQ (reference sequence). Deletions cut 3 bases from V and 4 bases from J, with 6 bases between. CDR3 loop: CASSLRGTGELFF. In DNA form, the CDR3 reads TGTGCCAGCAGCTTGAGGGGCACCGGGGAGCTGTTTTTT.

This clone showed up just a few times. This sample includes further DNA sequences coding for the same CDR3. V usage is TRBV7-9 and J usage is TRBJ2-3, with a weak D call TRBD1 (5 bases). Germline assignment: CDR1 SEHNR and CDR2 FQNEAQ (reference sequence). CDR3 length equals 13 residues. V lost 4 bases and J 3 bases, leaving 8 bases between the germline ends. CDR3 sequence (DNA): TGTGCCAGCAGCTCCCAGGGTACAGATACGCAGTATTTT. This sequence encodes CASSSQGTDTQYF.

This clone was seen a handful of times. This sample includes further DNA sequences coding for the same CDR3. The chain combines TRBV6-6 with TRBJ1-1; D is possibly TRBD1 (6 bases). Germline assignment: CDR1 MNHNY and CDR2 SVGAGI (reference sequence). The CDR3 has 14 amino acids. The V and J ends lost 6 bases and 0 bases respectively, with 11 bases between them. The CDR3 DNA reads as TGTGCCAGCAGACGAGGACAGATGAACACTGAAGCTTTCTTT. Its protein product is CASRRGQMNTEAFF.

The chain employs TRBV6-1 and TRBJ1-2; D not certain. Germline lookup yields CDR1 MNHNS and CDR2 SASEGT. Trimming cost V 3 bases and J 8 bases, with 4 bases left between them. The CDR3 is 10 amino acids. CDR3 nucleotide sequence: TGTGCCAGCAGTGAGGAGGGCTACACCTTC. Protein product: CASSEEGYTF.

CDR3 sequence reads: CASSPQHYEQYF. DNA of the CDR3: TGTGCCAGCAGCCCCCAGCACTACGAGCAGTACTTC. The chain uses TRBV7-9 and TRBJ2-7, with D unclear. CDR1 SEHNR and CDR2 FQNEAQ come from the germline V gene (reference sequence). V lost 5 bases to trimming and J lost 3 bases, with 8 bases between them. The CDR3 is 12 residues long.

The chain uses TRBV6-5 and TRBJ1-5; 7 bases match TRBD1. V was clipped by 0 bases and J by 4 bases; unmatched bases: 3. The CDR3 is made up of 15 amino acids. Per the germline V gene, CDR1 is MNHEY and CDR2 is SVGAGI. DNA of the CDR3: TGTGCCAGCAGTTACTCGGCCAGGGGGAATCAGCCCCAGCATTTT. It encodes CASSYSARGNQPQHF.

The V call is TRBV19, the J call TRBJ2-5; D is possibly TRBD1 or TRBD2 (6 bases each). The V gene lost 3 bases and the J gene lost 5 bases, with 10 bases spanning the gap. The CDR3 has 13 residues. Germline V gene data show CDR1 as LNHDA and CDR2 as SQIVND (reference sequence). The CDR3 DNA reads TGTGCCAGTAGTATTGGGGGGCGGGAGACCCAGTACTTC. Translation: CASSIGGRETQYF.

CDR3 nucleotides: TGTGCCAGCAGCTTGGAGGTCGACTCCTACGAGCAGTACTTC. It is translated as CASSLEVDSYEQYF. The chain is built from TRBV5-4 and TRBJ2-7; D call uncertain. Deletions cut 0 bases from V and 0 bases from J, with 7 bases between. The CDR3 is made up of 14 amino acids. Germline CDR1 SGHNT, CDR2 YYREEE (reference sequence).

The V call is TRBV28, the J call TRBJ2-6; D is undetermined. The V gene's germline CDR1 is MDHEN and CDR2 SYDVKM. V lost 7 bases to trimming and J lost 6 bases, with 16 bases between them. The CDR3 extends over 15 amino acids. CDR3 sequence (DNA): TGTGCCAGCACCATTCGAGGTTTGAAGGCCAACGTCCTGACTTTC. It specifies CASTIRGLKANVLTF. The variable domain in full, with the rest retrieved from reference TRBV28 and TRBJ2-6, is DVKVTQSSRYLVKRTGEKVFLECVQDMDHENMFWYRQDPGLGLRLIYFSYDVKMKEKGDIPEGYSVSREKKERFSLILESASTNQTSMYLCASTIRGLKANVLTFGAGSRLTVL.

The CDR3 nucleotides read TGTGCCAGCAGTAGGAGGGATGCTGGTGAGACCCAGTACTTC. This gives the protein CASSRRDAGETQYF. The chain recombines TRBV6-5 with TRBJ2-5; possible D gene TRBD2, 6 bases. The ends were cut back, 5 bases at V and 5 bases at J, with 15 bases in the middle. Germline lookup yields CDR1 MNHEY and CDR2 SVGAGI. The CDR3 spans 14 residues.

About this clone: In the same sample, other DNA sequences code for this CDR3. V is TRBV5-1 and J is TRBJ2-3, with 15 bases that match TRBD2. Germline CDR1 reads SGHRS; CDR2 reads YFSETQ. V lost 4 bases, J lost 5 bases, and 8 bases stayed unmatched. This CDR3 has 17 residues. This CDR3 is CASSLNSGLAGGDTQYF. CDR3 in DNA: TGCGCCAGCAGCCTGAATTCGGGACTAGCGGGGGGAGATACGCAGTATTTT.

CDR3: CASSMLRANTGELFF. The CDR3 bases are TGTGCCAGTAGTATGCTCAGGGCGAACACCGGGGAGCTGTTTTTT. This chain joins TRBV19 and TRBJ2-2; possibly TRBD1 for D (5 bases). The CDR3 is 15 amino acids. CDR1 is LNHDA and CDR2 is SQIVND in the germline V gene (reference sequence). V lost 3 bases to trimming and J lost 0 bases, with 8 bases between them.

DNA of the CDR3: TGTGCCAGCAGTCGACAGGAGGCAGCTTTCTTT. Protein sequence: CASSRQEAAFF. The chain joins TRBV2 to TRBJ1-1; TRBD1 might be the D (6 bases). The germline V gene encodes CDR1 SNHLY and CDR2 FYNNEI. This CDR3 region has 11 residues. The V gene lost 5 bases and the J gene lost 10 bases, with 11 bases spanning the gap.

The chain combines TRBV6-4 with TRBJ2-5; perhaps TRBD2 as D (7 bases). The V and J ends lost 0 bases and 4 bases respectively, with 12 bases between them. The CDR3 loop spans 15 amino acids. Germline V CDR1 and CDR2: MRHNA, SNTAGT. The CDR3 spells CASSDSGGPGETQYF. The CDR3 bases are TGTGCCAGCAGTGACTCGGGGGGGCCGGGAGAGACCCAGTACTTC.

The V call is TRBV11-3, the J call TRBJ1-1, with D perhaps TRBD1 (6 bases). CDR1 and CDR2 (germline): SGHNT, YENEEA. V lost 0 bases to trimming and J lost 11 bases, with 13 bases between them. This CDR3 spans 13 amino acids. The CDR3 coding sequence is TGTGCCAGCAGCTTAGACCCCAGTCAGGGGGCTTTCTTT. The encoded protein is CASSLDPSQGAFF.

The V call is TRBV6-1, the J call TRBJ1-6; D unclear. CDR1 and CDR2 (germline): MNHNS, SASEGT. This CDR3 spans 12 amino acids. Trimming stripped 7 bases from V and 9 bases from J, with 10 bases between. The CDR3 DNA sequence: TGTGCCAGCAATAACCAAGTTTCACCCCTCCACTTT. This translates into CASNNQVSPLHF.

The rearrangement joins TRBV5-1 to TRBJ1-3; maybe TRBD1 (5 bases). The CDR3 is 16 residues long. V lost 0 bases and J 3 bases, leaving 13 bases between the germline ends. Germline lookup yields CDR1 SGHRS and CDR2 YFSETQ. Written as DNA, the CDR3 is TGCGCCAGCAGCTTGGGTCGCCAGGGCGGTGGAAACACCATATATTTT. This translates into CASSLGRQGGGNTIYF.

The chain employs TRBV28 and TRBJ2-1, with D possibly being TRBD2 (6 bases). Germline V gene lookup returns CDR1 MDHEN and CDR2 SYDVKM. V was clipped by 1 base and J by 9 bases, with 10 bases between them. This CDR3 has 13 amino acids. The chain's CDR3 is CASSLFPGSEQFF. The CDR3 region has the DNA TGTGCCAGCAGTTTATTCCCCGGGAGTGAGCAGTTCTTC.

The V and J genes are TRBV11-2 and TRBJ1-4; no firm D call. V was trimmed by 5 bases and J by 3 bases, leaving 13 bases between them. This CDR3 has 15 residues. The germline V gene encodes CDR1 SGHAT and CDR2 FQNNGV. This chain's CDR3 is CASSPQGHPNEKLFF. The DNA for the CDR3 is TGTGCCAGCAGCCCCCAAGGGCACCCTAATGAAAAACTGTTTTTT.

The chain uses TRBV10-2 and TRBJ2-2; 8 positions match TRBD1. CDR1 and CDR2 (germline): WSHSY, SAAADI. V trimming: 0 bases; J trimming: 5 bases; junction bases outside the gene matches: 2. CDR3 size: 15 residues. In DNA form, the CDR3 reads TGCGCCAGCAGTGAGTCCAGGGGGCGTACCGGGGAGCTGTTTTTT. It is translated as CASSESRGRTGELFF.

The CDR3 DNA reads as TGTGCCAGCGGACACAGGGGGCTAACGGAGCAGTACTTC. Translated: CASGHRGLTEQYF. The genes are TRBV6-5 and TRBJ2-7; 9 bases fit TRBD1. This CDR3 has 13 amino acids. The germline V gene has CDR1 MNHEY and CDR2 SVGAGI. V lost 8 bases, J lost 7 bases, and 9 bases stayed unmatched.

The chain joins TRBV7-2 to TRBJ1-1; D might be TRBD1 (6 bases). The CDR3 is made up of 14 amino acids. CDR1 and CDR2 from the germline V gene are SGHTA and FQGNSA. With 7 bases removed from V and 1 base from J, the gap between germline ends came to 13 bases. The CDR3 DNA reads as TGTGCCAGCACCGCCTTGGGACAGAACACTGAAGCTTTCTTT. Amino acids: CASTALGQNTEAFF.

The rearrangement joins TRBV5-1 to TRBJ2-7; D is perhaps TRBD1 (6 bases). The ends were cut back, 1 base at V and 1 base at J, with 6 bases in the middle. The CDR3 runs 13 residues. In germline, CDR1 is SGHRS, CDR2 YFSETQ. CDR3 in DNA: TGCGCCAGCAGCTTGACAGGGTCCTACGAGCAGTACTTC. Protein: CASSLTGSYEQYF.

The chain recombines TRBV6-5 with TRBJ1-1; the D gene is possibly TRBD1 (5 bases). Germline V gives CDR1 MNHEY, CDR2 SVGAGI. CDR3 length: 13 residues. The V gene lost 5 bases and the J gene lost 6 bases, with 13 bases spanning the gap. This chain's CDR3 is CASSVLGRPEAFF. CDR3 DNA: TGTGCCAGCAGTGTCTTGGGGCGCCCTGAAGCTTTCTTT.

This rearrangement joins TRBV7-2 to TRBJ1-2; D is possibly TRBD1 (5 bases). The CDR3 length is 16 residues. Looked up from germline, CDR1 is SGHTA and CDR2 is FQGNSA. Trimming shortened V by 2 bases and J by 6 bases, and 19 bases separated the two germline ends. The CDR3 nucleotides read TGTGCCAGCAGCTTAACCCCGACCGGGACGGCCAATGGCTACACCTTC. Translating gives CASSLTPTGTANGYTF.

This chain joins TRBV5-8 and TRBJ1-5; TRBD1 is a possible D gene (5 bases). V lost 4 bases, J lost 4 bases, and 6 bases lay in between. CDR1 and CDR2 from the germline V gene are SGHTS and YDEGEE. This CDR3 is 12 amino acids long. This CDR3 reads CASSQGNQPQHF. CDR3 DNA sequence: TGTGCCAGCAGCCAGGGAAATCAGCCCCAGCATTTT.

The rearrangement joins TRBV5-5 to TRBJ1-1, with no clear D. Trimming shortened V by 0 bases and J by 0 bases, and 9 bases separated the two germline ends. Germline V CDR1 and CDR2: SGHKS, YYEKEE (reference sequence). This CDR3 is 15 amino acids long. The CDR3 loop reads CASSLGQQMNTEAFF. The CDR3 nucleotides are TGTGCCAGCAGCTTGGGACAACAAATGAACACTGAAGCTTTCTTT.

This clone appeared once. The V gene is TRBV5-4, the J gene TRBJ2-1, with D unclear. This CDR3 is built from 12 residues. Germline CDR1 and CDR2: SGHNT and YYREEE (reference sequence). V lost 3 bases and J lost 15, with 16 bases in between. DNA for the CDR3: TGTGCCAGCAGCTCGGATTCCAGAGTCGGGTTCTTC. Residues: CASSSDSRVGFF.

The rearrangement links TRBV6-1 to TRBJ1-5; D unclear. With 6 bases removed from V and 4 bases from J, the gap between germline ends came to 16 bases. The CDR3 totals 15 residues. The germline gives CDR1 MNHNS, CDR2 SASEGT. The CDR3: CASRTSPGWNQPQHF. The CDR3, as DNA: TGTGCCAGCAGGACATCTCCGGGATGGAATCAGCCCCAGCATTTT.

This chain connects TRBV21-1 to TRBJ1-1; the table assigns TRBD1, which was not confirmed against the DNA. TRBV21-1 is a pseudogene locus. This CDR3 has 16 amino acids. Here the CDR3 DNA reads TGTGCCACCCTGAAGGGACAGGCGCAACTTAACACTGAAGCTTTCTTT. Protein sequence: CATLKGQAQLNTEAFF.